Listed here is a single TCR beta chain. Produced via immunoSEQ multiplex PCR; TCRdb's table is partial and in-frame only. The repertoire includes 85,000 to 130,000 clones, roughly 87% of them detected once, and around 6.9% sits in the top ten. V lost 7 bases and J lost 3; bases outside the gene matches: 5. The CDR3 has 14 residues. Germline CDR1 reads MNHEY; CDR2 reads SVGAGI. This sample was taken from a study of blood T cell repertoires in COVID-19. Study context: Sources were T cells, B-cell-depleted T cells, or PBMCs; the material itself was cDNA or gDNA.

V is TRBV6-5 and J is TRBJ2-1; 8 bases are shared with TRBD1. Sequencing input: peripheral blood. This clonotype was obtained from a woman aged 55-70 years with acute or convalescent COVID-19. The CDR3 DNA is TGTGCCAGCAAAGGCGGGACAGGCTACAATGAGCAGTTCTTC. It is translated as CASKGGTGYNEQFF.